The subject of this entry is one TCR beta chain. The sample comes from a study of blood T cell repertoires in COVID-19. Trimming pared 3 bases from V and 4 bases from J, leaving 13 bases between. The CDR3 loop spans 14 amino acids. Germline assignment: CDR1 SGHTA and CDR2 FQGNSA. Data came from immunoSEQ multiplex PCR; TCRdb stores just in-frame clones and leaves some out. The data show some 140,000 clones, roughly 85% seen once. This receptor was obtained from a man between 60 and 70 years old with acute or convalescent COVID-19. The rearrangement links TRBV7-2 to TRBJ2-7; a possible D gene is TRBD1 (5 bases). Sequenced material: peripheral blood. This CDR3 is CASSLGSGRYEQYF. In DNA form, the CDR3 reads TGTGCCAGCAGCTTGGGCTCAGGGCGGTACGAGCAGTACTTC. The complete variable domain, with remaining parts taken from reference TRBV7-2 and TRBJ2-7, reads GAGVSQSPSNKVTEKGKDVELRCDPISGHTALYWYRQSLGQGLEFLIYFQGNSAPDKSGLPSDRFSAERTGGSVSTLTIQRTQQEDSAVYLCASSLGSGRYEQYFGPGTRLTVT.